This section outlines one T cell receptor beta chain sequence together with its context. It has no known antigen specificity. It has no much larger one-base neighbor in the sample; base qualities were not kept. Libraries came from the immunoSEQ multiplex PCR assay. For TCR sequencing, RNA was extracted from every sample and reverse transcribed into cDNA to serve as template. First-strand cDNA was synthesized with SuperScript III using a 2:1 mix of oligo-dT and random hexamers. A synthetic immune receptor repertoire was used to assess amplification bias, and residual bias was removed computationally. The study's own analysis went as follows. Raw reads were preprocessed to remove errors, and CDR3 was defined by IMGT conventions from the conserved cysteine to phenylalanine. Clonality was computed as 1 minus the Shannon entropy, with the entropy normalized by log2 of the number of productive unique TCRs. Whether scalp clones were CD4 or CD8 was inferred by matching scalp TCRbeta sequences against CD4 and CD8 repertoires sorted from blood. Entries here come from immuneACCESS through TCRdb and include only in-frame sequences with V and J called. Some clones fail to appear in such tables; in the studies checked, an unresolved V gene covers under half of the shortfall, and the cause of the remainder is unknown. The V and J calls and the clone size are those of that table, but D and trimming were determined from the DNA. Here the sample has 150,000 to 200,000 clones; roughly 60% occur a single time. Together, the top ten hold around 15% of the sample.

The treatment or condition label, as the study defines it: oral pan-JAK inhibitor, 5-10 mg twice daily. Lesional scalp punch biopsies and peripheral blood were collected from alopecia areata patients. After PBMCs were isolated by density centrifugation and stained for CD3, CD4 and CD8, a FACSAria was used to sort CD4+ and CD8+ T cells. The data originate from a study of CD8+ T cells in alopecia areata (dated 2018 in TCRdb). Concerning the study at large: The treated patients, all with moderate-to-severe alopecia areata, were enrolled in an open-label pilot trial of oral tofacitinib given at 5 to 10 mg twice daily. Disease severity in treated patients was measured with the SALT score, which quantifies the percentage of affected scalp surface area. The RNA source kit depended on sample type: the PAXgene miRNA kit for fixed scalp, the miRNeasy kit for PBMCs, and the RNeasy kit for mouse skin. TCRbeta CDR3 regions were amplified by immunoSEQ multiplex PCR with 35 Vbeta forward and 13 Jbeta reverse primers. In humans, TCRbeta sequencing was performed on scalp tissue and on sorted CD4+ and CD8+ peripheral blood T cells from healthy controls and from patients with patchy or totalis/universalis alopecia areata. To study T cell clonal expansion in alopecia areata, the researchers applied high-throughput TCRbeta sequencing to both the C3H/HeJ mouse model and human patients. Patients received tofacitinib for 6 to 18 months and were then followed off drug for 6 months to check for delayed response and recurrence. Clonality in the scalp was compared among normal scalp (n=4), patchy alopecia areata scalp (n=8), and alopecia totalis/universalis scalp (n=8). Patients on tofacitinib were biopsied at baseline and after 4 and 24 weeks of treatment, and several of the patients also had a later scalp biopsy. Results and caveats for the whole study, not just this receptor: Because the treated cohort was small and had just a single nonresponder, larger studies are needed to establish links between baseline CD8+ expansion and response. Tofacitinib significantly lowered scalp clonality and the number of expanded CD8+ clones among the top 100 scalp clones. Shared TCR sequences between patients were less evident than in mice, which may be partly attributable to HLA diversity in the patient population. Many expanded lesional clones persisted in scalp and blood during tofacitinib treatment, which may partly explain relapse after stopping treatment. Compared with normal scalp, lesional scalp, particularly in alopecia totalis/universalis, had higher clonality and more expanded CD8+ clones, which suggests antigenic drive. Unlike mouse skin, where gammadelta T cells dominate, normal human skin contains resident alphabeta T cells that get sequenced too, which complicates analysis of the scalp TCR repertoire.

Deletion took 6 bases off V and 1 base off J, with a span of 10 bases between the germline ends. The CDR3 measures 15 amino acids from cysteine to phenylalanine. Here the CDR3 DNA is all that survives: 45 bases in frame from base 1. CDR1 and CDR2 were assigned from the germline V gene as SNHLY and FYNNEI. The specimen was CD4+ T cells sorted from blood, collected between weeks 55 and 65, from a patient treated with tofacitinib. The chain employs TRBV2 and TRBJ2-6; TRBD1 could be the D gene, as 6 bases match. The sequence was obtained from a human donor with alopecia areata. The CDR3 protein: CASRNRASGANVLTF. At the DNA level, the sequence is TGTGCCAGCAGAAACAGGGCTTCTGGGGCCAACGTCCTGACTTTC.